This TCR beta chain was recorded in a study of OX40 agonist ivuxolimab in advanced cancers. Overall study context: As their treatment, patients were administered ivuxolimab, an agonistic anti-OX40 (CD134) antibody. Findings and caveats of the study: CD8+ T cells were the subset that, on average, had more expanded clones than CD4+.

Comment on this clone: What it binds is unknown.

The V end was cut by 2 bases, the J end by 7 bases, with 12 bases between. This CDR3 contains 13 residues. Germline-derived CDR1 and CDR2 are LNHDA and SQIVND (reference sequence). Autoimmune disease history or systemic immunosuppression meant exclusion. TCRdb keeps only in-frame clones here, not all; method: immunoSEQ multiplex PCR. The data contain over 55,000 clones, roughly 80% of them singletons. This chain connects TRBV19 to TRBJ2-7; no definite D call. The origin of this receptor is an adult with an advanced solid tumor such as melanoma, head and neck, liver or kidney cancer. The input for sequencing was CD4+ or CD8+ T cells sorted from blood, taken in a trial of the OX40 agonist ivuxolimab. The CDR3 spells CASSINPDREQYF. Here the CDR3 DNA reads TGTGCCAGTAGTATAAACCCCGACCGGGAGCAGTACTTC.